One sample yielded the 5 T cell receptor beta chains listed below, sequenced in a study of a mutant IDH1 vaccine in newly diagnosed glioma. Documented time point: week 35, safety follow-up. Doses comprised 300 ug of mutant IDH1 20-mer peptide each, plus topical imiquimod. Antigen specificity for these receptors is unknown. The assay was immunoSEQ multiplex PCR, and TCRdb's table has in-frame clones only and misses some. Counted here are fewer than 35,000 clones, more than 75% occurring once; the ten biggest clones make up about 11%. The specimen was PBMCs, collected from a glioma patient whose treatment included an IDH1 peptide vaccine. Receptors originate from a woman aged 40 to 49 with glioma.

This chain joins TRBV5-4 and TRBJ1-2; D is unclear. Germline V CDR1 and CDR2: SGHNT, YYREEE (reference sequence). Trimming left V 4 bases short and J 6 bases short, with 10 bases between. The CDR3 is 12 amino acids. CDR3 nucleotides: TGTGCCAGCAGCAACGGCATAGATGGCTACACCTTC. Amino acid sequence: CASSNGIDGYTF.

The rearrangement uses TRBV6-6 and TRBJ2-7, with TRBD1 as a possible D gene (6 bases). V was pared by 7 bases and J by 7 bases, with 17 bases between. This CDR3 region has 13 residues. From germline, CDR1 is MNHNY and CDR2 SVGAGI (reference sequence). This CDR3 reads CASIHIQGYEQYF. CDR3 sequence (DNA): TGTGCCAGCATCCATATACAGGGTTATGAGCAGTACTTC.

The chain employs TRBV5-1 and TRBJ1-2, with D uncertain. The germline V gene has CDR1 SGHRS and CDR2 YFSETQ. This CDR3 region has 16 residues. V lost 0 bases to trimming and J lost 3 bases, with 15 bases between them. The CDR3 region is CASSLAIVESDYGYTF. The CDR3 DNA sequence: TGCGCCAGCAGCTTGGCCATTGTGGAATCGGACTATGGCTACACCTTC.

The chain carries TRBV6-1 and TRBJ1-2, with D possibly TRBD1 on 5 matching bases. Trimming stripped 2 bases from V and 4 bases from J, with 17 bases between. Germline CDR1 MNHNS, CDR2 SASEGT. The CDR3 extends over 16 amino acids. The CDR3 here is CASSENQLGRSYGYTF. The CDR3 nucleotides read TGTGCCAGCAGTGAAAATCAATTGGGACGGTCCTATGGCTACACCTTC.

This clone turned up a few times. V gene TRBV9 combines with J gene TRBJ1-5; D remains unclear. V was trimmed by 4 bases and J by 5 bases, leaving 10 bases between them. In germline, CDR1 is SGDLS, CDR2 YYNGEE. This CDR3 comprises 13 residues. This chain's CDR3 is CASSTYGDQPQHF. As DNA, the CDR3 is TGTGCCAGCAGCACCTATGGGGATCAGCCCCAGCATTTT.